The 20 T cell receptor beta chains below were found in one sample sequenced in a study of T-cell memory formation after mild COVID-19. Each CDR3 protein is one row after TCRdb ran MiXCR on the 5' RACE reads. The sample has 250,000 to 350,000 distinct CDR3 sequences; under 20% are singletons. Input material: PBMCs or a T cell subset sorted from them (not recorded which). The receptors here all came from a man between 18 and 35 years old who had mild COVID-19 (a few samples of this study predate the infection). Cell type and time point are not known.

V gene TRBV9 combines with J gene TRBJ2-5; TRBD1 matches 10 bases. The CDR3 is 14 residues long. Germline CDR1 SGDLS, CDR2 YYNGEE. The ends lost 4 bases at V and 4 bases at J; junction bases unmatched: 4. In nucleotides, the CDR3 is TGTGCCAGCAGCCCCGGGACAGGGGTAGAGACCCAGTACTTC. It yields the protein CASSPGTGVETQYF. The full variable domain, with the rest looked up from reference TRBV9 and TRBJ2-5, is DSGVTQTPKHLITATGQRVTLRCSPRSGDLSVYWYQQSLDQGLQFLIQYYNGEERAKGNILERFSAQQFPDLHSELNLSSLELGDSALYFCASSPGTGVETQYFGPGTRLLVL.

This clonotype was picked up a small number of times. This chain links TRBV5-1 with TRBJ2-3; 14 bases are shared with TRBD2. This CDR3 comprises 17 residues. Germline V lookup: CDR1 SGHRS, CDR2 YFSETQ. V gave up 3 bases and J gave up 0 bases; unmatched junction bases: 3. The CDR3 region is CASSSGLAGVSTDTQYF. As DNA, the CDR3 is TGCGCCAGCAGCTCGGGACTAGCGGGGGTTAGCACAGATACGCAGTATTTT.

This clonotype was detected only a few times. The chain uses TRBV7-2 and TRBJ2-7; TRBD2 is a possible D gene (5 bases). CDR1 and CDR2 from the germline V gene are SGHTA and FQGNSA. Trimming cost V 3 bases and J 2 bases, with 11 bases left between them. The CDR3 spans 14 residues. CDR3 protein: CASSFGVIPYEQYF. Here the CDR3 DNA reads TGTGCCAGCAGCTTCGGGGTTATTCCCTACGAGCAGTACTTC.

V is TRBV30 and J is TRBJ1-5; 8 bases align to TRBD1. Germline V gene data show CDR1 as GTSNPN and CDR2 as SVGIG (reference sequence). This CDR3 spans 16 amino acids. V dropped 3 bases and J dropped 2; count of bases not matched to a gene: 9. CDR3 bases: TGTGCCTGGAGCCTTGGGTCAGGGGGCGGCAATCAGCCCCAGCATTTT. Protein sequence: CAWSLGSGGGNQPQHF.

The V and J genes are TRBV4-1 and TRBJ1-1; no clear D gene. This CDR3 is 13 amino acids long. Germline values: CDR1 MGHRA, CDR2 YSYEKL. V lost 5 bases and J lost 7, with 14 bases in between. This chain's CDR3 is CASSVPNGVEAFF. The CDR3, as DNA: TGCGCCAGCAGCGTGCCCAACGGGGTTGAAGCTTTCTTT.

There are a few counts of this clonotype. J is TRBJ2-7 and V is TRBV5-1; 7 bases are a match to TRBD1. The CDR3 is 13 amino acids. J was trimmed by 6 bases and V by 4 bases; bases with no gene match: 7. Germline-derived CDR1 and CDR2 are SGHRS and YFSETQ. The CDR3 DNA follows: TGCGCCAGCAGCCTCTACTCAGGGGGCGAGCAGTACGTC. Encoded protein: CASSLYSGGEQYV.

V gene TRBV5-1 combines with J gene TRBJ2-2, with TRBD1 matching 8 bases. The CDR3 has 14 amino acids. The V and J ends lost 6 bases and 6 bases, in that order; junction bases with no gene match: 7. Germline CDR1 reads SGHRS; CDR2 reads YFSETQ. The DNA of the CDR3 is TGCGCCAGCACCTGGACAGGGATCTCCGGGGAGCTGTTTTTT. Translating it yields CASTWTGISGELFF.

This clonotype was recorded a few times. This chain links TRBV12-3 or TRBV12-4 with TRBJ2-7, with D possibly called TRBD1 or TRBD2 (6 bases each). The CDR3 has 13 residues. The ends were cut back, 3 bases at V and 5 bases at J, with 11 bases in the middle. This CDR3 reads CASSFGGLDEQYF. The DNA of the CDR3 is TGTGCCAGCAGTTTTGGGGGGCTGGACGAGCAGTACTTC.

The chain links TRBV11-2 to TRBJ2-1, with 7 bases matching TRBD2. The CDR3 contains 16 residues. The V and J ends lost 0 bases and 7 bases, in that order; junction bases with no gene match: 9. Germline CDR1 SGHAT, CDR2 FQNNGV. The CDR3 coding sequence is TGTGCCAGCAGCTTAGATCGAAGCGGGGAGGTGAATGAGCAGTTCTTC. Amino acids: CASSLDRSGEVNEQFF.

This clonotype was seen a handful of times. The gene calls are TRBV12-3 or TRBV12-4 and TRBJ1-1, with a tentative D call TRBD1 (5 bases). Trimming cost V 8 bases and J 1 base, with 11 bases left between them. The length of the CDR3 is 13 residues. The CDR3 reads CASGSGQNTEAFF. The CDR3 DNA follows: TGTGCCAGCGGGAGCGGACAGAACACTGAAGCTTTCTTT.

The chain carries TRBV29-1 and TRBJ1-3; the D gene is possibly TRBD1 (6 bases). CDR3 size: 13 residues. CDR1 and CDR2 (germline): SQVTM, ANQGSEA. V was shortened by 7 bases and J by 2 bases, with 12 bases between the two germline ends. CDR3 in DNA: TGCAGCGCCTGGAGGGGGGCTGGAAACACCATATATTTT. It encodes CSAWRGAGNTIYF.

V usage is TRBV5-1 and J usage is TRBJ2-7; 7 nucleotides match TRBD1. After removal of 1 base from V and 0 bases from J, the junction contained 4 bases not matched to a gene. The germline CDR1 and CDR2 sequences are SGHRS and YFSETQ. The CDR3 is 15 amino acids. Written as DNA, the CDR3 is TGCGCCAGCAGCTTGCAGGGGGACAACTCCTACGAGCAGTACGTC. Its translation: CASSLQGDNSYEQYV.

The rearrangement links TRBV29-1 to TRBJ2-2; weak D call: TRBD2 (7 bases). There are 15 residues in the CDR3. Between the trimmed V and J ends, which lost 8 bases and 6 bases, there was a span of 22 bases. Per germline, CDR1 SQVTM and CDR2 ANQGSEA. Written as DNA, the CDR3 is TGCAGCTCGCGTCTTGGGGGGGGCCCTTCCGGGGAGCTGTTTTTT. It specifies CSSRLGGGPSGELFF.

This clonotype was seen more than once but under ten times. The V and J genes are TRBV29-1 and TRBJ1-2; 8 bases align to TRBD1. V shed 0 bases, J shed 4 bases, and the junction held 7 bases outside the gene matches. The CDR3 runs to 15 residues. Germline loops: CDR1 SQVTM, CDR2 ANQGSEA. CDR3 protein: CSVEDGTGSCYGYTF. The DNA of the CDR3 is TGCAGCGTTGAAGACGGGACAGGATCCTGCTATGGCTACACCTTC.

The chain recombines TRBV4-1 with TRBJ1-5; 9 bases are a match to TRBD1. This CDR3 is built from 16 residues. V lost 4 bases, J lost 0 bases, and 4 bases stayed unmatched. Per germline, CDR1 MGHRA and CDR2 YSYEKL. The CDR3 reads CASSPQGQGSNQPQHF. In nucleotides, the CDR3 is TGCGCCAGCAGCCCACAGGGACAGGGTAGCAATCAGCCCCAGCATTTT.

CDR3 residues: CASSQVYGGTEAFF. As DNA, the CDR3 is TGCGCCAGCAGCCAAGTGTACGGGGGCACTGAAGCTTTCTTT. The genes are TRBV4-1 and TRBJ1-1, with TRBD1 as a possible D gene (5 bases). Germline CDR1 and CDR2: MGHRA and YSYEKL. There are 14 residues in the CDR3. Trimming removed 1 base from V and 4 bases from J, with 10 bases in between.

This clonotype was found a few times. As DNA, the CDR3 is TGTGCCAGCAGGTACAGGGCGGGGTACACAGATACGCAGTATTTT. It translates to CASRYRAGYTDTQYF. This rearrangement joins TRBV6-5 to TRBJ2-3; the D gene could be TRBD1 or TRBD2 (6 bases each). Germline-derived CDR1 and CDR2 are MNHEY and SVGAGI. The CDR3 covers 15 residues. The ends were cut back, 6 bases at V and 2 bases at J, with 15 bases in the middle.

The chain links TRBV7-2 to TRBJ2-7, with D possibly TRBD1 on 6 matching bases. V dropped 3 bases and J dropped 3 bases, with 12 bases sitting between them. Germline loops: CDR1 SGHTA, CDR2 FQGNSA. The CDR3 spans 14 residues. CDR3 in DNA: TGTGCCAGCAGCTTCGACAGGAGCCACTACGAGCAGTACGTC. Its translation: CASSFDRSHYEQYV.

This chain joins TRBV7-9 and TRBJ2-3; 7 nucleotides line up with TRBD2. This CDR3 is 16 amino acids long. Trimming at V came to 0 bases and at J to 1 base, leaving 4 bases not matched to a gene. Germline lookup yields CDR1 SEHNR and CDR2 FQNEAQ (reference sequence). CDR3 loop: CASSLAGGLGTDTQYF. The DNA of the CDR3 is TGTGCCAGCAGCTTAGCGGGCGGACTAGGCACAGATACGCAGTATTTT.

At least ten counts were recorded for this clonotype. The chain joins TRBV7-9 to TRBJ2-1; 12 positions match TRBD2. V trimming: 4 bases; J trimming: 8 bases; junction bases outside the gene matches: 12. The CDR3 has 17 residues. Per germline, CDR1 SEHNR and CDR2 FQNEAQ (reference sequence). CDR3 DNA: TGTGCCAGCAGCTCCACGCTGGGGACTAGCGGGTTCGATGAGCAGTTCTTC. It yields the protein CASSSTLGTSGFDEQFF.